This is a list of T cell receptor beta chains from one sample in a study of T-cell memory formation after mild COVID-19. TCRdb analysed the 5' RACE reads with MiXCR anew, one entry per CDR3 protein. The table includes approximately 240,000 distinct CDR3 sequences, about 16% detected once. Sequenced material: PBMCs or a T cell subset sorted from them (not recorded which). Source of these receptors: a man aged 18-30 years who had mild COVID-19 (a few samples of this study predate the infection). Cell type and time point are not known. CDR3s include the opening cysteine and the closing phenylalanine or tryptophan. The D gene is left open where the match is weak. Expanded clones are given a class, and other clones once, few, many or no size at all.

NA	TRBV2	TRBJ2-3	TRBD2	CASSDPSGITDTQYF	TGTGCCAGCAGTGACCCTAGCGGCATCACAGATACGCAGTATTTT
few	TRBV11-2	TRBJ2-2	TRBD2	CASSFLAGANTGELFF	TGTGCCAGCAGCTTTCTAGCGGGGGCCAACACCGGGGAGCTGTTTTTT
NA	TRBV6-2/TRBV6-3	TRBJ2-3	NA	CASSYRGSTDTQYF	TGTGCCAGCAGTTATCGGGGAAGCACAGATACGCAGTATTTT
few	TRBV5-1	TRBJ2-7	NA	CASSLGPGKSIYEQYF	TGCGCCAGCAGCTTGGGCCCGGGCAAAAGCATCTACGAGCAGTACTTC
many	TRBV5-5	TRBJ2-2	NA	CASRWEVATGELFF	TGTGCCAGCCGGTGGGAGGTGGCCACCGGGGAGCTGTTTTTT
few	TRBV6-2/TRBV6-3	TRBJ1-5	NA	CASSTGTAAQHF	TGTGCCAGCAGTACTGGGACCGCGGCCCAGCATTTT
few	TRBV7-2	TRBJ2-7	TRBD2	CASSTRGGSFYEQYF	TGTGCCAGCAGCACGCGGGGGGGCTCCTTTTACGAGCAGTACTTC
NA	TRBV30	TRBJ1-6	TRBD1	CAWSPGTASPLHF	TGTGCCTGGAGCCCAGGGACAGCTTCACCCCTCCACTTT
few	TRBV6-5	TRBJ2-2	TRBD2	CASSQPKGGGPTGELFF	TGTGCCAGCAGCCAGCCCAAGGGCGGGGGGCCCACCGGGGAGCTGTTTTTT
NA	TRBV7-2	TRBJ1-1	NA	CASSSTGTGRAFF	TGTGCCAGCAGCTCGACGGGAACAGGGAGAGCTTTCTTT
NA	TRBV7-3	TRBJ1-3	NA	CASSPEGAGNTIYF	TGTGCCAGCAGCCCGGAGGGAGCTGGAAACACCATATATTTT
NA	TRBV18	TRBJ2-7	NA	CASSPSGEQYF	TGTGCCAGCTCCCCCAGCGGGGAGCAGTACTTC
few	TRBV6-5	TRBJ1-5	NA	CASSYSVPGRGNQPQHF	TGTGCCAGCAGTTACTCCGTGCCGGGACGGGGAAATCAGCCCCAGCATTTT
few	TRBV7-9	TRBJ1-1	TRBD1	CASSPQEGQAFF	TGTGCCAGCAGCCCCCAAGAGGGACAGGCTTTCTTT